This TCR beta chain was found in a study of blood T cell repertoires in COVID-19. Original data processing: Scientists estimated how many nucleated cells there were by amplifying reference gene primers. Clones were read by immunoSEQ multiplex PCR, and TCRdb kept only the in-frame ones, dropping some. V and J calls plus clone size are reproduced from that table; the DNA served to infer D and trimming. This sample yields more than 150,000 clones, of which more than 75% are seen a single time; 7% to 8% belongs to the top ten. V shed 6 bases, J shed 4 bases, and the junction held 6 bases outside the gene matches. This CDR3 has 14 amino acids. The V gene's germline CDR1 is MNHEY and CDR2 SMNVEV (reference sequence). Participant age was 18 to 89 years, and participants resided in about two dozen US areas. Cohort allocation depended upon clinical history that participants reported. Cohort 3 recovered donors had two negative PCRs, clearance, or symptom resolution.

The origin of this receptor is a woman in her forties or fifties who had recovered from COVID-19. The sample was PBMCs or T cells enriched from blood (not recorded which). The chain combines TRBV27 with TRBJ2-1, with 7 nucleotides matching TRBD2. CDR3 protein: CASRQGTIYNEQFF. CDR3 in DNA: TGTGCCAGCAGACAAGGGACTATTTACAATGAGCAGTTCTTC.